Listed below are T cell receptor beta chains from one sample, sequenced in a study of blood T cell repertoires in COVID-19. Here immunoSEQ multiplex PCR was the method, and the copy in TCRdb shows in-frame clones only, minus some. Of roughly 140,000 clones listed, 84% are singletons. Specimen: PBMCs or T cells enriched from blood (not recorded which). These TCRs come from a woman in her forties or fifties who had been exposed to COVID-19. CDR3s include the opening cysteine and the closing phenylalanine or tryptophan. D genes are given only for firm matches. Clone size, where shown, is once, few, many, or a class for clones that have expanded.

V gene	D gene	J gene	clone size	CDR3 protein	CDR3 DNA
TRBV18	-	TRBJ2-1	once	CASSLLDRTKYNEQFF	TGTGCCAGCTCACTCCTAGACAGGACCAAATACAATGAGCAGTTCTTC
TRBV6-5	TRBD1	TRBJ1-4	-	CASRSGTGYEKLFF	TGTGCCAGCAGGTCCGGGACAGGGTATGAAAAACTGTTTTTT
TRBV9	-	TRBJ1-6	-	CASSLQCSPLHF	TGTGCCAGCAGCTTACAGTGTTCACCCCTCCACTTT
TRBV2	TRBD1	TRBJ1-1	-	CASGRGQGSFEAFF	TGTGCCAGCGGGAGGGGACAGGGTAGTTTTGAAGCTTTCTTT
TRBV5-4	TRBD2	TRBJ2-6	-	CASSLYGRAAGANVLTF	TGTGCCAGCAGCTTGTACGGGAGGGCCGCTGGGGCCAACGTCCTGACTTTC
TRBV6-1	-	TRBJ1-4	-	CASSEAPGAGLKLFF	TGTGCCAGCAGTGAAGCCCCTGGGGCGGGGCTGAAACTGTTTTTT
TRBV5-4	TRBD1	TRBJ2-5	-	CASSWGDRGMQETQYF	TGTGCCAGCAGCTGGGGGGACAGGGGGATGCAAGAGACCCAGTACTTC
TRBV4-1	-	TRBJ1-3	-	CASSQDQGQARNTIYF	TGCGCCAGCAGCCAAGACCAGGGCCAAGCCCGAAACACCATATATTTT
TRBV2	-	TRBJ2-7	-	CASSEIFQAHEQYF	TGTGCCAGCAGTGAAATCTTCCAAGCCCACGAGCAGTACTTC
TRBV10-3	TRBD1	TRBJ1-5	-	CAISEGQGTDSNQPQHF	TGTGCCATCAGTGAAGGACAGGGGACCGATAGCAATCAGCCCCAGCATTTT
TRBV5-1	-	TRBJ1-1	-	CASSSPLGGAEAFF	TGCGCCAGCAGCTCTCCCTTAGGGGGGGCTGAAGCTTTCTTT
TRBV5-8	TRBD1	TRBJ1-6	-	CASSLGWGQFSPLHF	TGTGCCAGCAGCTTGGGTTGGGGACAGTTTTCACCCCTCCACTTT
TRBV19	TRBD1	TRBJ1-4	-	CASSTRQGSMANEKLFF	TGTGCCAGTAGTACACGACAGGGGTCGATGGCTAATGAAAAACTGTTTTTT
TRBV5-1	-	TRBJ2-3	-	CASSLTGFADTQYF	TGCGCCAGCAGCTTGACAGGGTTTGCAGATACGCAGTATTTT
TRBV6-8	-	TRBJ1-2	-	CASIHTMGSSDGYTF	TGTGCCAGCATCCATACCATGGGGAGCTCCGATGGCTACACCTTC
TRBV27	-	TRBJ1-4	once	CASSTLQGRNEKLFF	TGTGCCAGCAGTACCCTACAGGGACGGAATGAAAAACTGTTTTTT
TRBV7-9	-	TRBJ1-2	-	CASSIPGLPRSNYGYTF	TGTGCCAGCAGCATTCCGGGACTACCGCGCTCTAACTATGGCTACACCTTC
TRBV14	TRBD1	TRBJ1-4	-	CASSRTGRNEKFLFF	TGTGCCAGCAGTCGGACAGGGAGGAATGAAAAATTTCTGTTTTTT
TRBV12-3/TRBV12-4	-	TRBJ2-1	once	CASTLLGEQFF	TGTGCCAGCACCTTACTAGGGGAGCAGTTCTTC
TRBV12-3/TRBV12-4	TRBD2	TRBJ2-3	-	CASSRLAGRDKYF	TGTGCCAGCAGTCGACTAGCGGGGAGGGATAAGTATTTT
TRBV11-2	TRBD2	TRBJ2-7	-	CASRQTSQSSYEQYF	TGTGCCAGCAGGCAGACTAGCCAGAGCTCCTACGAGCAGTACTTC
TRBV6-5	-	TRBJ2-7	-	CASIQGGEQYF	TGTGCCAGCATCCAGGGGGGCGAGCAGTACTTC
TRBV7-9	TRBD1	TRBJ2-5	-	CASSLRQGSRETQYF	TGTGCCAGCAGCCTAAGACAGGGATCTAGGGAGACCCAGTACTTC
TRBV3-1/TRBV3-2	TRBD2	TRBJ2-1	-	CASSQRGSSGGAREQFF	TGTGCCAGCAGCCAACGCGGGTCCAGCGGGGGGGCCCGTGAGCAGTTCTTC
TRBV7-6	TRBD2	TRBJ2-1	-	CASSPGGPGLPYNEQFF	TGTGCCAGCAGCCCGGGGGGGCCAGGGCTTCCCTACAATGAGCAGTTCTTC
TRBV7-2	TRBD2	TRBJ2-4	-	CASSLTSGGSKNIQYF	TGTGCCAGCAGCTTAACTAGCGGGGGTTCCAAAAACATTCAGTACTTC
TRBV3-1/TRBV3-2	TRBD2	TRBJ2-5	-	CASSQERGGQETQYF	TGTGCCAGCAGCCAAGAGCGGGGGGGGCAAGAGACCCAGTACTTC
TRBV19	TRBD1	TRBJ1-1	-	CASSTSPDRGFTEAFF	TGTGCCAGTAGTACGTCACCCGACAGGGGGTTCACTGAAGCTTTCTTT
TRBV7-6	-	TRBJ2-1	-	CASSKTVSEQFF	TGTGCCAGCAGTAAGACAGTCAGTGAGCAGTTCTTC
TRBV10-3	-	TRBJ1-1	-	CAISETSYSEAFF	TGTGCCATCAGTGAGACCTCGTACTCTGAAGCTTTCTTT
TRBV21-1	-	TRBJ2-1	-	CASSKATSPHEQFF	TGTGCCAGCAGCAAAGCTACTAGCCCCCATGAGCAGTTCTTC
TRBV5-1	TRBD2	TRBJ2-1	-	CASSTGSGLARSNEQFF	TGCGCCAGCAGCACCGGATCGGGACTAGCGAGATCAAATGAGCAGTTCTTC
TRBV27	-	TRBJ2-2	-	CASSTDRTGELFF	TGTGCCAGCAGTACCGACAGGACCGGGGAGCTGTTTTTT
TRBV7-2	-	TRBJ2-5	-	CASSLVRDSGGTQYF	TGTGCCAGCAGCTTAGTGAGAGACAGTGGTGGGACCCAGTACTTC
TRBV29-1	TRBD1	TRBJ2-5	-	CSVPQGGEIGTQYF	TGCAGCGTACCACAGGGGGGAGAAATCGGGACCCAGTACTTC
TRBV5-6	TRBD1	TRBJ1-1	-	CASSQRFGTGTEAFF	TGTGCCAGCAGCCAGAGATTCGGGACAGGCACTGAAGCTTTCTTT
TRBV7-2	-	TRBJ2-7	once	CASSTSGGGWEQYF	TGTGCCAGCAGCACCTCGGGAGGGGGCTGGGAGCAGTACTTC
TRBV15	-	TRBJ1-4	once	CATSRDLWQGIEEKLFF	TGTGCCACCAGCAGAGATCTGTGGCAGGGAATCGAAGAAAAACTGTTTTTT
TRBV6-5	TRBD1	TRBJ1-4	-	CASRTGPTNEKLFF	TGTGCCAGCCGGACAGGCCCAACTAATGAAAAACTGTTTTTT
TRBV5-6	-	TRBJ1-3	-	CASSLNGLSGNTIYF	TGTGCCAGCAGCTTGAACGGGTTAAGTGGAAACACCATATATTTT
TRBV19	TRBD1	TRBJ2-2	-	CASSTSRDRGLGGELFF	TGTGCCAGTAGTACCTCCCGGGACAGGGGGCTTGGAGGGGAGCTGTTTTTT
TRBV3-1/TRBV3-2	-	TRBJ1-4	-	CASTPPMGRANEKLFF	TGTGCCAGCACCCCGCCAATGGGCAGGGCTAATGAAAAACTGTTTTTT
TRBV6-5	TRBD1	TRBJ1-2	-	CASSYSTGSGRGYTF	TGTGCCAGCAGTTACTCGACAGGGTCTGGCCGTGGCTACACCTTC
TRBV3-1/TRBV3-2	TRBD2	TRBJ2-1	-	CASSPQTSGGPLFF	TGTGCCAGCAGCCCCCAGACTAGCGGGGGACCCTTGTTCTTC
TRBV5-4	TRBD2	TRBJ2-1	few	CASRWGLAGNNEQFF	TGTGCCAGCAGATGGGGACTAGCGGGTAACAATGAGCAGTTCTTC
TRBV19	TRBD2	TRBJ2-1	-	CASSGTSGGEQFF	TGTGCCAGTAGTGGGACTAGCGGGGGTGAGCAGTTCTTC
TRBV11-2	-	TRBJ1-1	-	CASSPVTEAFF	TGTGCCAGCAGTCCGGTTACTGAAGCTTTCTTT
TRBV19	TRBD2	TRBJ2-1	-	CASSRRTTSGRAGSYNEQFF	TGTGCCAGTAGTAGGAGGACCACTAGCGGGAGGGCCGGGTCCTACAATGAGCAGTTCTTC
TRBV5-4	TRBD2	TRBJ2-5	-	CASSGGTTQETQYF	TGTGCCAGCAGCGGGGGGACTACTCAAGAGACCCAGTACTTC
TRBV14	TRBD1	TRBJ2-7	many	CASSHRDRVAEQYF	TGTGCCAGCAGCCACCGGGACAGGGTGGCCGAGCAGTACTTC
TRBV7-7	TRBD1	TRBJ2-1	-	CASSLGQRSSYNEQFF	TGTGCCAGCAGCTTGGGACAGCGTTCCTCCTACAATGAGCAGTTCTTC
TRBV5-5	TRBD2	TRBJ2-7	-	CASSLTSGGLGEQYF	TGTGCCAGCAGCTTGACTAGCGGGGGTTTGGGCGAGCAGTACTTC
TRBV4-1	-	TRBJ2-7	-	CASSHMPWGEYEQYF	TGCGCCAGCAGCCACATGCCGTGGGGGGAGTACGAGCAGTACTTC
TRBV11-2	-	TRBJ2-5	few	CASSRLGPTQYF	TGTGCCAGCAGCCGACTAGGACCTACCCAGTACTTC
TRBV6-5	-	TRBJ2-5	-	CASSYQVGGAETQYF	TGTGCCAGCAGTTACCAGGTTGGGGGGGCGGAGACCCAGTACTTC